This T cell receptor beta chain was recorded in a study of T cells in Graves' hyperthyroidism and ophthalmopathy. CDR1 and CDR2 from the germline V gene are MNHNS and SASEGT. With 4 bases removed from V and 1 base from J, the gap between germline ends came to 10 bases. The CDR3 totals 14 residues. This clonotype was seen more than once but under ten times. For the diagnoses, clinical symptoms, serum thyroxine and TRAb, thyroid ultrasound and orbital computed tomography were used. Amplification of TCR beta CDR3 regions used RNA as the template. The primer set for the first-round RT-PCR of the TCR CDR3 was HTBI. Each CDR3 protein gets one entry after TCRdb re-called the multiplex PCR reads with MiXCR. The sample contains 500,000 or so distinct CDR3 sequences, 17% of which appear only once.

The sequencing sample was made of blood. V gene TRBV6-1 combines with J gene TRBJ1-1; maybe TRBD1 (6 bases). The receptor's source is a woman between 18 and 29 years old with Graves' ophthalmopathy. The CDR3 DNA follows: TGTGCCAGCAGTGCCTCGGGACAGAACACTGAAGCTTTCTTT. The encoded protein is CASSASGQNTEAFF.